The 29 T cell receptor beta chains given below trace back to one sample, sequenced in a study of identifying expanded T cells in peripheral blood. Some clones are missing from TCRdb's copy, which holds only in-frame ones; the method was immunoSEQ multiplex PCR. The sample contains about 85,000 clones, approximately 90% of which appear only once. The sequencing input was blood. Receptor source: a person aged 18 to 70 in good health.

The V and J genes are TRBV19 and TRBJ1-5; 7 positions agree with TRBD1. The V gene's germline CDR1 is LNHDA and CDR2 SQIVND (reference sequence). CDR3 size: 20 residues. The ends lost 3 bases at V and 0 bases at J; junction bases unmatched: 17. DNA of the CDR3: TGTGCCAGTAGTATTATAGAGACAGGGTTGGAGGGCTTTAGCAATCAGCCCCAGCATTTT. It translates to CASSIIETGLEGFSNQPQHF.

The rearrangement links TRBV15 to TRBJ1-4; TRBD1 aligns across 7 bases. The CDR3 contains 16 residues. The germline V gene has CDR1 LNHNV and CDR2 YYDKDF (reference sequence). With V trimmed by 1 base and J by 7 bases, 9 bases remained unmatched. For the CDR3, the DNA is TGTGCCACCAGCAGAGGAAGAGGGGGCGCCGGTGAAAAACTGTTTTTT. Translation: CATSRGRGGAGEKLFF.

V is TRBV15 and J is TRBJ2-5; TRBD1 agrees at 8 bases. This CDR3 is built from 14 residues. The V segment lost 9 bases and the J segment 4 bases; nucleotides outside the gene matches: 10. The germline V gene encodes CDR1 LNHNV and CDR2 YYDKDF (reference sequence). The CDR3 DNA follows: TGTGCCACATCGGAGGGACAGGAGAGAGAGACCCAGTACTTC. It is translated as CATSEGQERETQYF.

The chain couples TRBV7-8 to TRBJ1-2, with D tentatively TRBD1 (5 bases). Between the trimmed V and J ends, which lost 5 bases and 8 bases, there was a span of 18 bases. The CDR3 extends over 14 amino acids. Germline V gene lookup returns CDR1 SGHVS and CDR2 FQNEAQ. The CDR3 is CASSGTIGEAGYTF. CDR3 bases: TGTGCCAGCAGCGGGACCATAGGGGAGGCGGGCTACACCTTC.

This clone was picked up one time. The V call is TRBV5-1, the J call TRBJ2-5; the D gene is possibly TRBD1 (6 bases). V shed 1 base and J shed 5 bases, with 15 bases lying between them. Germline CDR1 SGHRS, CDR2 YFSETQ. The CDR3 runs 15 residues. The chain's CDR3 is CASSLFQGSAETQYF. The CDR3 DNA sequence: TGCGCCAGCAGCTTGTTCCAGGGGTCGGCGGAGACCCAGTACTTC.

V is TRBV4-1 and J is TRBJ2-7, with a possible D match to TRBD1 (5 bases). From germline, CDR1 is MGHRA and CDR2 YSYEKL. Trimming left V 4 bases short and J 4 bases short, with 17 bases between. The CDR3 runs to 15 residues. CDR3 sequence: CASSPRSRDPYEQYF. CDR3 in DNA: TGCGCCAGCAGCCCCCGATCCAGGGATCCATACGAGCAGTACTTC.

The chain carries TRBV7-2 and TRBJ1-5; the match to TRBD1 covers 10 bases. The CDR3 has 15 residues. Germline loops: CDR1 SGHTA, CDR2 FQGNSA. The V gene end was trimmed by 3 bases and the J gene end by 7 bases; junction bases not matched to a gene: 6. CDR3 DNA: TGTGCCAGCAGCTTGTTGGGACAGGGGTTCCAGCCCCAGCATTTT. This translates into CASSLLGQGFQPQHF.

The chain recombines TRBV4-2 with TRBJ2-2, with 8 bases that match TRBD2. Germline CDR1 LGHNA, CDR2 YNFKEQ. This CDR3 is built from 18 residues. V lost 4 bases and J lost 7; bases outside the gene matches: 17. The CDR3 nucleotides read TGTGCCAGCAGCCGCAGAATACCCGGCCGGGGGGGAAACGGGGAGCTGTTTTTT. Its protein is CASSRRIPGRGGNGELFF.

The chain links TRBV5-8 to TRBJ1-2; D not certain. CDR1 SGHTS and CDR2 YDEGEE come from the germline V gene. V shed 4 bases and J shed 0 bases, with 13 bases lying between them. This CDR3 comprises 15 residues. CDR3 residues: CASSLMSSSNYGYTF. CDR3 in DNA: TGTGCCAGCAGCCTGATGTCGAGTTCTAACTATGGCTACACCTTC.

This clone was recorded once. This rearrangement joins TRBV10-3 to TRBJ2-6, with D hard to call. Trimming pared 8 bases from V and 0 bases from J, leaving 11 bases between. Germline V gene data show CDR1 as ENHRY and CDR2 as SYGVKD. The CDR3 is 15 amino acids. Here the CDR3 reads CAIAEAYSGANVLTF. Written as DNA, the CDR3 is TGTGCCATCGCCGAGGCCTACTCTGGGGCCAACGTCCTGACTTTC.

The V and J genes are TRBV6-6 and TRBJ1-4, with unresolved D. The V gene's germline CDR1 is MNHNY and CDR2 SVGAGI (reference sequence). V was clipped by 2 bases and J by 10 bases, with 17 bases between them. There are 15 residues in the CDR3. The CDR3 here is CASSYPQELVGKLFF. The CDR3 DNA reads TGTGCCAGCAGTTACCCCCAGGAGCTGGTGGGAAAACTGTTTTTT.

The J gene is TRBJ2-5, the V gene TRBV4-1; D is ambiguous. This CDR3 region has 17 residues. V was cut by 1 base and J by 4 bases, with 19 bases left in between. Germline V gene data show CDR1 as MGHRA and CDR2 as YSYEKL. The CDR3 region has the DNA TGCGCCAGCAGCCAAGGCGCCATTTCCGATGGCGGAGAGACCCAGTACTTC. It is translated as CASSQGAISDGGETQYF.

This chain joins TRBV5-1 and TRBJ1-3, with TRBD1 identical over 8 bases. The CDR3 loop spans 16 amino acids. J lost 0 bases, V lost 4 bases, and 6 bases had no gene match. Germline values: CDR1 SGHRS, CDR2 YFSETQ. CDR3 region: CASSRTGSPSGNTIYF. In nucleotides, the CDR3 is TGCGCCAGCAGCAGGACAGGGTCCCCCTCTGGAAACACCATATATTTT.

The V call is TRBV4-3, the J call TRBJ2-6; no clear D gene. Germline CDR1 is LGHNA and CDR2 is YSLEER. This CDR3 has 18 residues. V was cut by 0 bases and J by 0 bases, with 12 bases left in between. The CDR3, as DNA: TGCGCCAGCAGCCAAGAAGTCGAACGGTTCTCTGGGGCCAACGTCCTGACTTTC. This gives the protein CASSQEVERFSGANVLTF.

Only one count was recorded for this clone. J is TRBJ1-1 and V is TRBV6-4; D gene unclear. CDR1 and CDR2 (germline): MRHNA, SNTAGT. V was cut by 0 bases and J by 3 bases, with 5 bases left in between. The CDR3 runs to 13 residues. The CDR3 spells CASSDSRYTEAFF. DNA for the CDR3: TGTGCCAGCAGTGACTCGAGATACACTGAAGCTTTCTTT.

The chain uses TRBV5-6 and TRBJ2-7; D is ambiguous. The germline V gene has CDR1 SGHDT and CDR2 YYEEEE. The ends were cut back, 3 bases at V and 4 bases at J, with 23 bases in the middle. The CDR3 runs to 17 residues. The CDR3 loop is CASSSVGYIGNLYEQYF. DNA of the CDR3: TGTGCCAGCAGCTCGGTGGGCTACATAGGGAATTTATACGAGCAGTACTTC. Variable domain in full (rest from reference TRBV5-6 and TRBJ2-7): DAGVTQSPTHLIKTRGQQVTLRCSPKSGHDTVSWYQQALGQGPQFIFQYYEEEERQRGNFPDRFSGHQFPNYSSELNVNALLLGDSALYLCASSSVGYIGNLYEQYFGPGTRLTVT.

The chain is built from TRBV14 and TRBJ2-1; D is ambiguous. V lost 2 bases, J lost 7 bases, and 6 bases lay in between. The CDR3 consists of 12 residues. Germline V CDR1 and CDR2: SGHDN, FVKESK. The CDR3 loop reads CASSQRRNEQFF. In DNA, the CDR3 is TGTGCCAGCAGCCAACGCAGGAATGAGCAGTTCTTC.

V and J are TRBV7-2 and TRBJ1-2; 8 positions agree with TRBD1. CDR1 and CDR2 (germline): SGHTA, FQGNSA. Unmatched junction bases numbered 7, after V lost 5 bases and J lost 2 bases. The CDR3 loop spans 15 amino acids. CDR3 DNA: TGTGCCAGCAGCGTTGGACAGGGTGCCAACTATGGCTACACCTTC. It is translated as CASSVGQGANYGYTF. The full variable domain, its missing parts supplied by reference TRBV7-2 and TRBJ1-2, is GAGVSQSPSNKVTEKGKDVELRCDPISGHTALYWYRQSLGQGLEFLIYFQGNSAPDKSGLPSDRFSAERTGGSVSTLTIQRTQQEDSAVYLCASSVGQGANYGYTFGSGTRLTVV.

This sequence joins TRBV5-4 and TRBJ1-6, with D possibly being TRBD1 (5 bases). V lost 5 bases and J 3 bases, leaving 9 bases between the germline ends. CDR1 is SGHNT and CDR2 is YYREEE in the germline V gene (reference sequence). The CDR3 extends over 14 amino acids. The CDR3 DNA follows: TGTGCCAGCAGGGGAGGGGACTATAATTCACCCCTCCACTTT. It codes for CASRGGDYNSPLHF. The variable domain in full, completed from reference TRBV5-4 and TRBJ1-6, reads ETGVTQSPTHLIKTRGQQVTLRCSSQSGHNTVSWYQQALGQGPQFIFQYYREEENGRGNFPPRFSGLQFPNYSSELNVNALELDDSALYLCASRGGDYNSPLHFGNGTRLTVT.

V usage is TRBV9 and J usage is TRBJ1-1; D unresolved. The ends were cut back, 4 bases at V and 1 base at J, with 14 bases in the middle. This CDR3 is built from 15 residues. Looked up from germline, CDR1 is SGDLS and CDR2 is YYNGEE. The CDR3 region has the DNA TGTGCCAGCAGCTCGCCGATCGCAAAGAACACTGAAGCTTTCTTT. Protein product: CASSSPIAKNTEAFF.

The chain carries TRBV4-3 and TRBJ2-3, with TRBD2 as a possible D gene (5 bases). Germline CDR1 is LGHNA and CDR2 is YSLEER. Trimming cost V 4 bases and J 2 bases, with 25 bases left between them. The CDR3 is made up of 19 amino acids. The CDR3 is CASSRRYSPEWRVTDTQYF. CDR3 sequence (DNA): TGCGCCAGCAGCCGCAGATACAGCCCCGAATGGCGGGTCACAGATACGCAGTATTTT.

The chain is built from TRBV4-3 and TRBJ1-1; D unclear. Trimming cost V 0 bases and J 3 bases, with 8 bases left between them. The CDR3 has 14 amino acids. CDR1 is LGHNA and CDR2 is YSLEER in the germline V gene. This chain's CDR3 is CASSQDNSYTEAFF. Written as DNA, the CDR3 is TGCGCCAGCAGCCAAGATAACAGCTACACTGAAGCTTTCTTT.

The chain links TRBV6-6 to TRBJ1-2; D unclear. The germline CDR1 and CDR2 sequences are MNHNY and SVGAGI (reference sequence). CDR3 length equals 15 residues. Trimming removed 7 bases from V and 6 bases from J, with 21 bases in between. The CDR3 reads CASTPNPTVGDGYTF. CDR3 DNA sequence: TGTGCCAGCACCCCCAACCCCACAGTAGGCGATGGCTACACCTTC.

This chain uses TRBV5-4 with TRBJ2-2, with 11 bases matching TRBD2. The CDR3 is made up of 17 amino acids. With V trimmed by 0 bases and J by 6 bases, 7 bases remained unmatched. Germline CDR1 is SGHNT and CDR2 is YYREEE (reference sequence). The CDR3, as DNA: TGTGCCAGCAGCTTGGGCCTAGCGGGGGGAAGGGCCGGGGAGCTGTTTTTT. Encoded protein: CASSLGLAGGRAGELFF.

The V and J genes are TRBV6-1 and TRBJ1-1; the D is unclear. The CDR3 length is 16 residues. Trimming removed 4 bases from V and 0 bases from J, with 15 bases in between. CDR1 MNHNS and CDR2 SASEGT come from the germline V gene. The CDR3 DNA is TGTGCCAGCAGTGTATACAGAGGGCGAGTGAACACTGAAGCTTTCTTT. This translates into CASSVYRGRVNTEAFF.

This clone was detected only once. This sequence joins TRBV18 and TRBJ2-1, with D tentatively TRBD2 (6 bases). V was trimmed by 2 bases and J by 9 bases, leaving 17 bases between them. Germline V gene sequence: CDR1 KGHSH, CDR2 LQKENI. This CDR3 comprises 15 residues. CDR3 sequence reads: CASSPEWGNGGEQFF. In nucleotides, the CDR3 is TGTGCCAGCTCACCAGAGTGGGGGAACGGGGGTGAGCAGTTCTTC.

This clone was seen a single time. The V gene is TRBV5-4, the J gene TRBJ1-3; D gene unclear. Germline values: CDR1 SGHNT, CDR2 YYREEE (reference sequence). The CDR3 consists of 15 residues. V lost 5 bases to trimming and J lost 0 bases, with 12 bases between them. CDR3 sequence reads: CASSPSGSSGNTIYF. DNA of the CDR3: TGTGCCAGCAGTCCCTCCGGTAGCTCTGGAAACACCATATATTTT.

CDR3 in DNA: TGTGCCAGCAGTCAGGGTCACGAGCAGTACTTC. It codes for CASSQGHEQYF. The rearrangement joins TRBV27 to TRBJ2-7; weak D call: TRBD1 (5 bases). CDR1 MNHEY and CDR2 SMNVEV come from the germline V gene (reference sequence). The CDR3 extends over 11 amino acids. Trimming took off 5 bases at V and 5 bases at J, with 7 bases between the two ends.

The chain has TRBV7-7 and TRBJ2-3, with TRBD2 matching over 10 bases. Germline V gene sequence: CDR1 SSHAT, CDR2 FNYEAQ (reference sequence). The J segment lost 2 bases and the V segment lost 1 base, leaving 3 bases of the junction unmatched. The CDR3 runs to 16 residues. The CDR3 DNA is TGTGCCAGCAGCTTAGAAGCGGGGGGGCCCACAGATACGCAGTATTTT. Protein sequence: CASSLEAGGPTDTQYF.